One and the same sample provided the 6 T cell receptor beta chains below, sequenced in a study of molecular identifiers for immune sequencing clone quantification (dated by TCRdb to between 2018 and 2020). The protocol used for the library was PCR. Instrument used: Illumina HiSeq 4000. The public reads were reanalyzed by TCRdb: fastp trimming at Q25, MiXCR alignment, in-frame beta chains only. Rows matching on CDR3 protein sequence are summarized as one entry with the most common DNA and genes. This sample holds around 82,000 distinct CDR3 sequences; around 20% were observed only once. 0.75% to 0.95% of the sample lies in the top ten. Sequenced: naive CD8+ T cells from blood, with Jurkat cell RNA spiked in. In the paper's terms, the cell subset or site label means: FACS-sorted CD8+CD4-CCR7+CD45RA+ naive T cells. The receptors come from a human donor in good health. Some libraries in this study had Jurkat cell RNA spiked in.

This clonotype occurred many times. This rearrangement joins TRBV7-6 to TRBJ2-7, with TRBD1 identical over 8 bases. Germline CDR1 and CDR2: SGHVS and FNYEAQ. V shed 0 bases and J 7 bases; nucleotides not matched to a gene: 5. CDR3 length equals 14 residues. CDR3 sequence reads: CASSLAGQGDEQYF. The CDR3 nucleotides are TGTGCCAGCAGCTTAGCCGGACAGGGCGATGAGCAGTACTTC.

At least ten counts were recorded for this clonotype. CDR3 nucleotide sequence: TGTGCCAGCAGCCCTACGGTCCAGGGCTCCTACGAGCAGTACTTC. It translates to CASSPTVQGSYEQYF. V and J are TRBV7-2 and TRBJ2-7, with D possibly TRBD1 on 5 matching bases. The CDR3 covers 15 residues. Germline lookup yields CDR1 SGHTA and CDR2 FQGNSA. The ends were cut back, 5 bases at V and 0 bases at J, with 14 bases in the middle.

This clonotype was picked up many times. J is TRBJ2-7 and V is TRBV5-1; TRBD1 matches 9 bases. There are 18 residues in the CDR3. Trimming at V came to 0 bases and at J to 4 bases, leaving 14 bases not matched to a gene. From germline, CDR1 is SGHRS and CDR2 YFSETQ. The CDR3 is CASSLAPSTGGRGYEQYF. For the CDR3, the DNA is TGCGCCAGCAGCTTGGCCCCGTCGACAGGGGGAAGGGGGTACGAGCAGTACTTC.

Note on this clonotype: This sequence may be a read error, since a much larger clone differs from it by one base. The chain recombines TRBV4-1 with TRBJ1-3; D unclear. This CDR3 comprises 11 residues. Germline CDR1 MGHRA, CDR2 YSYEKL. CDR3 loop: CASSRGNAIYF. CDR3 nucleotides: TGCGCCAGCAGCCGTGGAAACGCCATATATTTT.

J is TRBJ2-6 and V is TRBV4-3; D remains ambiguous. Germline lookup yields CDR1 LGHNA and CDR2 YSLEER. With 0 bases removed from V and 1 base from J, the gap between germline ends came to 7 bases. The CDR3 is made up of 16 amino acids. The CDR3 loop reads CASSQDRSSGANVLTF. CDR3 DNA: TGCGCCAGCAGCCAAGATCGGAGTTCTGGGGCCAACGTCCTGACTTTC.

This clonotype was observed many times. CDR3 coding DNA: TGTGCCAGTAGTATATCCAACTCCTACGAGCAGTACTTC. Residues: CASSISNSYEQYF. This chain links TRBV19 with TRBJ2-7; D is uncertain. Deletions cut 2 bases from V and 0 bases from J, with 5 bases between. Germline V gene sequence: CDR1 LNHDA, CDR2 SQIVND (reference sequence). The CDR3 has 13 residues.